The following is a T cell receptor beta chain sequence with its context. This entry comes from a study of patients and donors after allogeneic stem cell transplantation. Using its own MiXCR run on the RT-PCR reads, TCRdb lists one record per CDR3 protein. The repertoire holds about a million distinct CDR3 sequences, with around 17% as singletons. Germline V gene lookup returns CDR1 SGHRS and CDR2 YFSETQ. This CDR3 is built from 14 residues. Trimming pared 2 bases from V and 4 bases from J, leaving 11 bases between. This clonotype was obtained from a human donor who was either an allogeneic HSCT recipient or a stem cell or donor lymphocyte infusion donor (not recorded which). It is not recorded whose cells these are; they may come from a transplant donor. The chain combines TRBV5-1 with TRBJ2-3; D is uncertain. The sample was blood, either unsorted or a sorted T cell fraction (not recorded which). CDR3 coding DNA: TGCGCCAGCAGCTTCGAGAGATCCTCAGATACGCAGTATTTT. It is translated as CASSFERSSDTQYF.